This TCR beta chain was retrieved from a study of T cells generated in artificial thymic organoids listed by TCRdb under 2017. A note on the overall study: In some experiments, thymic T cells were further FACS-purified to deplete CD4 immature single positive or double positive precursors. TCR alpha and beta CDR3 repertoires of in vitro artificial thymic organoid-derived CD8 single positive T cells were compared with thymic and peripheral blood naive CD8 T cells. The displayed repertoire sequencing data were described as being representative of three independent experiments.

Points the paper makes about the study in general: CD8 single positive T cells derived from organoids showed physiological TCR clonotype diversity comparable to the diversity seen in thymic and blood naive CD8 T cells.

TCRalpha and TCRbeta libraries were amplified in separate semi-nested PCR reactions using Advantage 2 and reverse primers located in the TRAC or TRBC constant regions. The amount of total RNA used for first-strand cDNA synthesis ranged from about 3 to 550 ng. TCR cDNA libraries were generated by 5'-RACE using the SMARTer PCR cDNA Synthesis kit, with a poly-dT primer for first-strand synthesis. Sample-specific 5-nucleotide barcodes were carried by the semi-nested constant-region reverse primers, and the resulting products were cleaned using the Zymo DNA Clean and Concentrator-5 kit. Pools of up to ten barcoded samples were ligated to Illumina adaptors and sequenced on an Illumina MiSeq as 2 x 150 bp paired-end reads. Per the authors' processing: After demultiplexing, reads were aligned with BLAT to a custom library containing all human TRAV, TRAJ, TRBV, TRBD and TRBJ combinations from IMGT. The best BLAT hits were picked using pslCDnaFilter (-maxAligns=1, -ignoreIntrons), and custom Perl scripts were used to calculate clonotype frequencies. TCRdb took the public reads, trimmed them with fastp at Q25, ran MiXCR for clone calling and kept in-frame beta chains. Merged by CDR3 protein, the rows form single entries marked with the most common genes and DNA. The V and J calls reflect TCRdb's pipeline rather than the authors' work. Recorded for this sample are some 8,000 distinct CDR3 sequences; about 18% of them occurred a single time. Jointly, the top ten make up more than 1.4% of the sample.

This clonotype was detected ten times or more. Its antigen is still unknown. The input lacks base qualities; no much larger clone sits a single base away. Primary CD8+ T cells were enriched with magnetic beads using the Miltenyi CD8+ T cell Isolation Kit. Prior to RNA extraction, CD3+TCRalphabeta+CD8 single positive T cells from organoids and thymus were isolated by FACS sorting. For each sample, the RNeasy Micro kit was used to purify total RNA from about 40,000 to 200,000 sorted cells, and RNA quality was checked on an Agilent RNA 6000 Nano chip. Thymic fragments were dissected, disrupted by pipetting and passed through a 70 um strainer to release thymocytes. The sample comprised naive CD8+ T cells from the thymus. The cell subset or site label of this sample denotes: CD3+TCRalphabeta+CD8SP T cells; for blood, CD45RO-CCR7+ naive CD8+ T cells. This sequence originates from a human donor who gave cord blood stem cells for thymic organoid culture, a cardiac surgery patient who gave postnatal thymus, or a blood donor (not recorded which).

The CDR3 has the sequence CASSQLWGNNPYEQYF. The DNA is as follows: TGTGCCAGCAGCCAATTGTGGGGTAACAATCCCTACGAGCAGTACTTC. The chain joins TRBV5-6 to TRBJ2-7, with the D segment identity uncertain. Relative to germline, V is 4 bases shorter and J is 2 bases shorter, with 19 bases between their ends. CDR3 length: 16 amino acids, cysteine to phenylalanine. Of all the DNA, just the CDR3 is kept, 48 bases in frame from base 1. CDR1 and CDR2 are read off the germline V gene as SGHDT and YYEEEE.